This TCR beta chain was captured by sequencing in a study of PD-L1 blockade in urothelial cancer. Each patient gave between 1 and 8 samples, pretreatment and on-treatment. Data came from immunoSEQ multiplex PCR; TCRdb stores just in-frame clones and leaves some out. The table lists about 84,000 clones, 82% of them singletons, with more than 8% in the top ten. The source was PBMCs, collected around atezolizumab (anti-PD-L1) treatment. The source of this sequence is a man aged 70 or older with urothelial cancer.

The CDR3 DNA reads as TGTGCCAGTAGTAGGCCGCGCAGGGGACCCAACACTGAAGCTTTCTTT. Its protein product is CASSRPRRGPNTEAFF. J is TRBJ1-1 and V is TRBV19; possibly TRBD1 for D (6 bases). Germline loops: CDR1 LNHDA, CDR2 SQIVND (reference sequence). The CDR3 consists of 16 residues. V gave up 4 bases and J gave up 2 bases, with 17 bases separating them. Based on the CDR3 plus reference TRBV19 and TRBJ1-1, the full variable domain is DGGITQSPKYLFRKEGQNVTLSCEQNLNHDAMYWYRQDPGQGLRLIYYSQIVNDFQKGDIAEGYSVSREKKESFPLTVTSAQKNPTAFYLCASSRPRRGPNTEAFFGQGTRLTVV.